Listed here is a single T cell receptor (beta chain). Its antigen is as yet unknown. The data derive from a study of T cells in Graves' hyperthyroidism and ophthalmopathy. Study-wide findings and caveats: A model using 13 V-J features told ophthalmopathy apart from stable hyperthyroidism.

The CDR3 consists of 13 residues. CDR1 is MNHEY and CDR2 is SMNVEV in the germline V gene (reference sequence). The V and J ends lost 3 bases and 4 bases respectively, with 10 bases between them. RNA transcripts yielded amplified TCR beta CDR3 regions. RT-PCR in the first round (using the HTBI primer set) targeted the TCR CDR3. In TCRdb, the multiplex PCR reads were re-called with MiXCR into one record per CDR3 protein. Among under 650,000 distinct CDR3 sequences listed, roughly 17% were seen once. Source material: blood. The receptor's source is a woman aged 30 to 39 with Graves' hyperthyroidism. The chain has TRBV27 and TRBJ2-7; no definite D call. The CDR3 nucleotides are TGTGCCAGCAGTTTGAGTAGAGAGTACGAGCAGTACTTC. Its protein product is CASSLSREYEQYF.